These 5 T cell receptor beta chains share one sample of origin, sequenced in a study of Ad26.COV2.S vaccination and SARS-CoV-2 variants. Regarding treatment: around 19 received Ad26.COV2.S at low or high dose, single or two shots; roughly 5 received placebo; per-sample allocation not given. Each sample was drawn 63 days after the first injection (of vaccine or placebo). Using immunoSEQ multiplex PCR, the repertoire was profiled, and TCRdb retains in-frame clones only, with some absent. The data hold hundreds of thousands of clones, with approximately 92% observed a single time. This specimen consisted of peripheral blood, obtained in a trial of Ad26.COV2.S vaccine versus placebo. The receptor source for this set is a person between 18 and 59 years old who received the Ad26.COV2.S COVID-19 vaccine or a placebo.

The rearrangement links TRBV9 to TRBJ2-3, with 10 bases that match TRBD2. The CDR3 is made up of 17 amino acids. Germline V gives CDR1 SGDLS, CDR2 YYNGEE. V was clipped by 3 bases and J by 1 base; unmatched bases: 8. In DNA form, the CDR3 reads TGTGCCAGCAGCGCCATAGGAGGACTAGCGGGCACAGATACGCAGTATTTT. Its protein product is CASSAIGGLAGTDTQYF. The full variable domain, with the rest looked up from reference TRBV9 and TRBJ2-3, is DSGVTQTPKHLITATGQRVTLRCSPRSGDLSVYWYQQSLDQGLQFLIQYYNGEERAKGNILERFSAQQFPDLHSELNLSSLELGDSALYFCASSAIGGLAGTDTQYFGPGTRLTVL.

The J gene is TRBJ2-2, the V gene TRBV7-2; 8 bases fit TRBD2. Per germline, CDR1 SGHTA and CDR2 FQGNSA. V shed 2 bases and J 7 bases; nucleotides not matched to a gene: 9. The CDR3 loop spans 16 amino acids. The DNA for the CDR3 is TGTGCCAGCAGCTTATCAGCGGGGGCCCCATACGGGGAGCTGTTTTTT. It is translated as CASSLSAGAPYGELFF.

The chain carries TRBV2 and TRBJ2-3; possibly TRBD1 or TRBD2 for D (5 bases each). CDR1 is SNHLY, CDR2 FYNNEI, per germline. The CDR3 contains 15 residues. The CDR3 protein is CATRGFGGLSDTQYF. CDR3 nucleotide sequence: TGTGCTACCCGAGGGTTTGGGGGTCTTTCGGATACGCAGTATTTT.

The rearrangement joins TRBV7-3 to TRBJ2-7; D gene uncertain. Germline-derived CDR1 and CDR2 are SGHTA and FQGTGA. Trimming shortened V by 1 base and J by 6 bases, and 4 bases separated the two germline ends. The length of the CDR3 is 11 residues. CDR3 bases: TGTGCCAGCAGCTTAAGGCCCGAGCAGTACGTC. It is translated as CASSLRPEQYV.

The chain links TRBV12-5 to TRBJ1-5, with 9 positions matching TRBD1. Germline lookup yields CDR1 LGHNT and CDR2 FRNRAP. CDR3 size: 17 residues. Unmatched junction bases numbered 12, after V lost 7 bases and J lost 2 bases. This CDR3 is CASAVGQGLFGNQPQHF. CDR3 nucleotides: TGTGCTAGTGCCGTGGGACAGGGATTGTTCGGCAATCAGCCCCAGCATTTT.